Each of the 15 T cell receptor beta chains below was sequenced from the same sample in a study of T-cell memory formation after mild COVID-19 (dated by TCRdb to the early 2020s). The library was generated by 5' RACE. The sample was run on an Illumina NovaSeq 6000. TCRdb handled the public reads itself, with Q25 trimming in fastp and clone calling in MiXCR, and kept productive beta chains. Every CDR3 protein is listed once, alongside the most common genes and DNA of its rows. The sample table lists roughly 450,000 distinct CDR3 sequences, approximately 18% of them with a count of one. The ten most abundant clones make up 12% of the sample. The sample taken for sequencing was PBMCs or a T cell subset sorted from them (not recorded which). The receptors come from an adult woman who had mild COVID-19 (a few samples of this study predate the infection). The sample titles of this study are shuffled in the database, so cell type and time point are left out; the donor was told from shared clones.

This rearrangement joins TRBV12-5 to TRBJ2-3, with TRBD1 matching over 7 bases. Germline V lookup: CDR1 LGHNT, CDR2 FRNRAP. V was pared by 0 bases and J by 2 bases, with 5 bases of the junction left unmatched. The CDR3 contains 16 residues. In DNA, the CDR3 is TGTGCTAGTGGTTTGGTCCTGACAGGGACCACAGATACGCAGTATTTT. Translated, it gives CASGLVLTGTTDTQYF.

This clonotype was seen only a few times. The gene calls are TRBV13 and TRBJ2-1, with 9 nucleotides matching TRBD1. J was trimmed by 14 bases and V by 5 bases; bases with no gene match: 10. Germline CDR1 is PRHDT and CDR2 is FYEKMQ (reference sequence). CDR3 size: 13 residues. CDR3 loop: CASSQIQGAFEFF. CDR3 sequence (DNA): TGTGCCAGCAGCCAAATACAGGGGGCCTTTGAGTTCTTC.

J is TRBJ2-5 and V is TRBV7-2, with D possibly being TRBD2 (6 bases). Deletions cut 1 base from V and 1 base from J, with 7 bases between. Germline values: CDR1 SGHTA, CDR2 FQGNSA. This CDR3 has 14 amino acids. The DNA of the CDR3 is TGTGCCAGCAGCTTAGGGAGGGCCCAAGAGACCCAGTACTTC. It translates to CASSLGRAQETQYF.

This clonotype has only a few counts. The CDR3 region has the DNA TGTGCCACCAGTGATGGGACAGTCGATAGCAATCAGCCCCAGCATTTT. This translates into CATSDGTVDSNQPQHF. This chain joins TRBV24-1 and TRBJ1-5; 7 nucleotides line up with TRBD1. From germline, CDR1 is KGHDR and CDR2 SFDVKD. V shed 3 bases and J 0 bases; nucleotides not matched to a gene: 4. The CDR3 covers 16 residues.

The rearrangement links TRBV6-2 or TRBV6-3 to TRBJ2-7, with 10 positions matching TRBD2. CDR1 MNHEY and CDR2 SVGEGT come from the germline V gene. This CDR3 is built from 18 residues. V shed 2 bases, J shed 2 bases, and the junction held 12 bases outside the gene matches. CDR3 in amino acids: CASSYRPLVAGGTYEQYF. The CDR3, as DNA: TGTGCCAGCAGTTACCGACCGCTAGTAGCGGGGGGAACCTACGAGCAGTACTTC.

This clonotype was found a few times. This rearrangement joins TRBV29-1 to TRBJ2-3, with 13 bases lining up with TRBD2. V lost 4 bases and J lost 1; bases outside the gene matches: 2. The CDR3 runs 15 residues. The germline CDR1 and CDR2 sequences are SQVTM and ANQGSEA. CDR3 region: CSVGGLAGGTDTQYF. In nucleotides, the CDR3 is TGCAGCGTTGGAGGACTAGCGGGGGGCACAGATACGCAGTATTTT.

The J gene is TRBJ2-1, the V gene TRBV29-1, with TRBD2 identical over 9 bases. The length of the CDR3 is 12 residues. From germline, CDR1 is SQVTM and CDR2 ANQGSEA. J lost 4 bases, V lost 7 bases, and 2 bases had no gene match. CDR3: CSAAGGYNEQFF. CDR3 DNA: TGCAGCGCAGCGGGAGGTTACAATGAGCAGTTCTTC.

V and J are TRBV5-6 and TRBJ1-2; no clear D gene. The germline V and J ends were trimmed by 1 base and 10 bases, with 11 bases remaining between them. Germline V gives CDR1 SGHDT, CDR2 YYEEEE. This CDR3 is 12 amino acids long. Here the CDR3 reads CASSLRRRDYTF. The CDR3 DNA sequence: TGTGCCAGCAGCTTGAGGAGACGCGACTACACCTTC.

This clonotype appeared a few times. V and J are TRBV20-1 and TRBJ2-7, with TRBD1 identical over 7 bases. V shed 3 bases and J 3 bases; nucleotides not matched to a gene: 11. The CDR3 length is 15 residues. From germline, CDR1 is DFQATT and CDR2 SNEGSKA (reference sequence). The CDR3 is CSASTPGTVNYEQYF. The CDR3 DNA is TGCAGTGCTAGCACGCCCGGGACAGTGAACTACGAGCAGTACTTC.

This clonotype was counted at least ten times. This chain uses TRBV6-2 or TRBV6-3 with TRBJ2-3; D gene unclear. This CDR3 region has 18 residues. The ends were cut back, 0 bases at V and 0 bases at J, with 16 bases in the middle. Germline CDR1 reads MNHEY; CDR2 reads SVGEGT. The CDR3 DNA is TGTGCCAGCAGTTACTCGCCCTCCGATATATCTAGCACAGATACGCAGTATTTT. Protein sequence: CASSYSPSDISSTDTQYF.

The V gene is TRBV11-3, the J gene TRBJ2-2, with 10 bases matching TRBD2. In germline, CDR1 is SGHNT, CDR2 YENEEA. This CDR3 is 17 amino acids long. The J segment lost 6 bases and the V segment lost 4 bases, leaving 11 bases of the junction unmatched. CDR3 amino acids: CASSSSPASGSSGELFF. In nucleotides, the CDR3 is TGTGCCAGCAGCTCGTCTCCAGCTAGCGGGAGTTCCGGGGAGCTGTTTTTT.

This clonotype showed up just a few times. The CDR3 coding sequence is TGTGCCACCAGCTCCGACAGGGGAGGTTCCGGGGAGCTGTTTTTT. Translated: CATSSDRGGSGELFF. The V gene is TRBV15, the J gene TRBJ2-2; 8 bases are shared with TRBD1. CDR3 length: 15 residues. J was trimmed by 6 bases and V by 5 bases; bases with no gene match: 8. Germline assignment: CDR1 LNHNV and CDR2 YYDKDF (reference sequence).

The rearrangement uses TRBV2 and TRBJ2-7, with D perhaps TRBD1 (5 bases). V was cut by 8 bases and J by 7 bases, with 18 bases left in between. The CDR3 is 13 amino acids. Germline V gene data show CDR1 as SNHLY and CDR2 as FYNNEI. The CDR3 reads CASAEEGVGEQYF. The CDR3, as DNA: TGTGCCAGCGCAGAAGAAGGGGTTGGAGAGCAGTACTTC.

This clonotype occurred a few times. The V call is TRBV20-1, the J call TRBJ2-4, with 9 nucleotides matching TRBD1. Germline trimming cut 2 bases from V and 9 bases from J; bases unmatched to any gene: 8. The CDR3 is 14 amino acids. Per the germline V gene, CDR1 is DFQATT and CDR2 is SNEGSKA (reference sequence). In DNA form, the CDR3 reads TGCAGTGCTAGACCAACAGGGGGCGGTGGCATTCAGTACTTC. Its protein is CSARPTGGGGIQYF.

This chain joins TRBV21-1 and TRBJ2-7. TRBV21-1 constitutes a pseudogene. The CDR3 totals 14 residues. For the CDR3, the DNA is TGTGCCAGCAGCAAAGCACGGTGCTCCTACGAGCAGTACTTC. It translates to CASSKARCSYEQYF.